This record covers a single T cell receptor beta chain. Its specificity is not known. The method was immunoSEQ multiplex PCR; TCRdb's version includes in-frame clones alone and lacks a portion of them. The repertoire holds about 1 million clones, about 76% seen once, with 1.4% to 1.5% in the top ten. The sample is drawn from a study of shared clonotypes between healthy human individuals. Study as a whole: A couple of women and a few men aged 18 to 49 made up the donors.

Germline lookup yields CDR1 SGHTA and CDR2 FQGNSA. The length of the CDR3 is 15 residues. The V and J ends lost 4 bases and 9 bases, in that order; junction bases with no gene match: 10. Study-level results: Few donors limited the genetic and exposure-history diversity represented.

The specimen was memory CD4+ T cells sorted from blood. As for subset: CD45RA-negative fraction. This TCR derives from a man aged 18 to 29 in good health. The chain combines TRBV7-2 with TRBJ2-4; 9 bases line up with TRBD2. Written as DNA, the CDR3 is TGTGCCAGCAGCTCGTTAGCGGGAGCGGTGCGCATTCAGTACTTC. It codes for CASSSLAGAVRIQYF.